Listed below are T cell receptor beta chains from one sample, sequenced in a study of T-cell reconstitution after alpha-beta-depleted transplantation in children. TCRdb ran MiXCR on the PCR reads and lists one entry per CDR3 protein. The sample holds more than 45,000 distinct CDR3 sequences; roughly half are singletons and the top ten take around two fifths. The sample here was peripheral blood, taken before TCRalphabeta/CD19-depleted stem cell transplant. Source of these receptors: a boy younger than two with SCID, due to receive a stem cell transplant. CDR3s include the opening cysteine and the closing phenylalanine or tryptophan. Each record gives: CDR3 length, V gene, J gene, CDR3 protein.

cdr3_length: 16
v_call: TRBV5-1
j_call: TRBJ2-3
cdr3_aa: CASSLDWGASTDTQYF

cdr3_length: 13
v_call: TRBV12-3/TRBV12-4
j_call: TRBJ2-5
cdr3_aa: CASSSIGWETQYF

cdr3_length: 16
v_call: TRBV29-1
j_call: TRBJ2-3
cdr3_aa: CSVVGGVRSLTDTQYF

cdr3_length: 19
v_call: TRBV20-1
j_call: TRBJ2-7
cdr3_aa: CSARVVPSGGAASSYEQYF

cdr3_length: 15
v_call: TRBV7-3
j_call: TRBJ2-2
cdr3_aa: CASSPAGVSTGELFF

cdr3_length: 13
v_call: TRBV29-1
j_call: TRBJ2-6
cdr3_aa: CSVSLTGANVLTF

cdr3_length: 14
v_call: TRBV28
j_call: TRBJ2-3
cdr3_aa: CASSLPGRTDTQYF

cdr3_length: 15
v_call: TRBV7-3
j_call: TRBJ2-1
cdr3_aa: CASSLLGDSYNEQFF

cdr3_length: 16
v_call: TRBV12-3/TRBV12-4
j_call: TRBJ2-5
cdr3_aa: CASSALLGAGEETQYF

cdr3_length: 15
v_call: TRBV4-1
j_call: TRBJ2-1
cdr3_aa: CASSQEAGASDEQFF

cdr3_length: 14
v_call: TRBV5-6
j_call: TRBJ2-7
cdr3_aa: CASCPGTGFHEQYF

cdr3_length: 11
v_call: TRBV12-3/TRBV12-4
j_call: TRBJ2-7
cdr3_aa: CASSFSDEQYF

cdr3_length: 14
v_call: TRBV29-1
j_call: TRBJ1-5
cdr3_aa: CSVGGTTSNQPQHF

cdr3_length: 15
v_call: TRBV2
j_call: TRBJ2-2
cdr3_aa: CASSSFLQGPGELFF

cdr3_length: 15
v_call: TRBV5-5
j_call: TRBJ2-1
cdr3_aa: CASSPAAGGSREQFF

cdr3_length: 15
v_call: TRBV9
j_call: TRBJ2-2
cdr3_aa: CASSVRGDYTGELFF

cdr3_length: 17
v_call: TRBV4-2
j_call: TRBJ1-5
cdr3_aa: CASSQFTDRVGNQPQHF

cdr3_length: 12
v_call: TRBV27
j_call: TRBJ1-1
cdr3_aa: CASSLPGSEAFF

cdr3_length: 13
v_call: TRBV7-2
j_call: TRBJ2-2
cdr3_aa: CASSLGLPGELFF

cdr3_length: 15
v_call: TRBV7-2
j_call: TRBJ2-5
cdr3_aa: CASSLEGGQGETQYF

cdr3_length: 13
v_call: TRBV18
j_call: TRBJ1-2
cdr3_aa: CASSPEQLYGYTF

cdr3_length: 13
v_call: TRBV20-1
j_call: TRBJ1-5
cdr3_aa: CSAKPGGNQPQHF

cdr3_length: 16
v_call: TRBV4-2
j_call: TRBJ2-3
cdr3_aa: CASSQDAGAGSDTQYF

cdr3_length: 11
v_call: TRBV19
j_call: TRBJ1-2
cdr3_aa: CASSLNYGYTF

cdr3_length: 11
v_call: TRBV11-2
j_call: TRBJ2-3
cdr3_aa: CASKVTDTQYF

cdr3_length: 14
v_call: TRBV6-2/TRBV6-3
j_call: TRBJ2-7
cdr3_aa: CASNPGGGGYEQYF

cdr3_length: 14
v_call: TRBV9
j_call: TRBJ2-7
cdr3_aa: CASSPRDFSYEQYF

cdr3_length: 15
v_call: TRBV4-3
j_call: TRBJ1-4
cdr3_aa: CASSNRAATNEKLFF

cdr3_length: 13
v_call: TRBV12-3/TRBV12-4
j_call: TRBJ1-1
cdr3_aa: CASSWGGNTEAFF

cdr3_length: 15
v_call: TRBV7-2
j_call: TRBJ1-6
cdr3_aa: CASSFQQGGNSPLHF

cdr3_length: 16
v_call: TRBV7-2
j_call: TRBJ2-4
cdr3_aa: CASSFVEGLAKNIQYF

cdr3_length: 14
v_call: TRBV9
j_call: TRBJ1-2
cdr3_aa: CASSVGSIDYGYTF

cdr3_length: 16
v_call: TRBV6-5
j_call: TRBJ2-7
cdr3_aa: CASSYSFGQGAGEQYF

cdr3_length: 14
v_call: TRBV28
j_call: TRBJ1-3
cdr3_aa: CASTFTGSGNTIYF

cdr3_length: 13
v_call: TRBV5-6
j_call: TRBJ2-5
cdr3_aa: CASSLWQEDDQYF

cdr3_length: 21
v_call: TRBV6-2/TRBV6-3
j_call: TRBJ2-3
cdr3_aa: CASSPSMEIAGESGGTDTQYF

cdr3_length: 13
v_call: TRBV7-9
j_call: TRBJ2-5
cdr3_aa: CASSLDTEETQYF

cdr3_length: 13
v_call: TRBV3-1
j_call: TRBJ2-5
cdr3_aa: CASSQGRIETQYF

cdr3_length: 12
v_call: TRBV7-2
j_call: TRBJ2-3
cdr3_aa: CASSLVLNTQYF

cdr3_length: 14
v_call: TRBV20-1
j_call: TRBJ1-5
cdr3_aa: CSAASGQGGQPQHF

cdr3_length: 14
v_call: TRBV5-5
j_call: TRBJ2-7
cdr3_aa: CASSWTSGGTEQYF

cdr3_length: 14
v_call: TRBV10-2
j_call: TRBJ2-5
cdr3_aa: CASSEPGPEETQYF

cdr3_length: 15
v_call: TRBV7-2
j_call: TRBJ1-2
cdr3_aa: CASSLAPRQGHGYTF

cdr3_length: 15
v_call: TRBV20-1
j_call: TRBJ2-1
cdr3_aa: CSASFQGGRTREQFF

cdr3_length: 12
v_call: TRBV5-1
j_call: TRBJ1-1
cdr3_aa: CASSAGVTEAFF

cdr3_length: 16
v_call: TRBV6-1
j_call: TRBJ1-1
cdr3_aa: CASSHPTGSSYTEAFF